Reported below is one TCR beta chain. Its antigen remains unknown. At one end the junction does not follow the germline gene, possibly because of a read error. Primers: 60 Vbeta forward and 13 Jbeta reverse. Data came from immunoSEQ multiplex PCR; TCRdb stores just in-frame clones and leaves some out. This sample has tens of thousands of clones, with 76% found just once. At the time of sampling, donors were nominally healthy, though unrecorded immune exposures were likely. This record belongs to a study of cytomegalovirus exposure and HLA in healthy donors. On the study more broadly: Among roughly 180 million T cells, an earlier analysis found 90 million to 130 million unique TCR beta sequences.

Study-wide results and caveats: For most TCR sequences rarity was the rule, although some public TCRs occurred in many donors. There were some V segments, including TRBV6-2 and TRBV6-3, excluded as indistinguishable.

CDR3 length: 11 residues. CDR1 and CDR2 (germline): DFQATT, SNEGSKA (reference sequence). This clonotype was obtained from a male donor in good health and CMV-seronegative. The sequenced sample consisted of PBMCs. The chain is built from TRBV20-1 and TRBJ2-7; no firm D call. The CDR3 here is CSARENYEQHF. The CDR3 DNA sequence: TGCAGTGCTAGAGAGAACTACGAGCAGCACTTC.